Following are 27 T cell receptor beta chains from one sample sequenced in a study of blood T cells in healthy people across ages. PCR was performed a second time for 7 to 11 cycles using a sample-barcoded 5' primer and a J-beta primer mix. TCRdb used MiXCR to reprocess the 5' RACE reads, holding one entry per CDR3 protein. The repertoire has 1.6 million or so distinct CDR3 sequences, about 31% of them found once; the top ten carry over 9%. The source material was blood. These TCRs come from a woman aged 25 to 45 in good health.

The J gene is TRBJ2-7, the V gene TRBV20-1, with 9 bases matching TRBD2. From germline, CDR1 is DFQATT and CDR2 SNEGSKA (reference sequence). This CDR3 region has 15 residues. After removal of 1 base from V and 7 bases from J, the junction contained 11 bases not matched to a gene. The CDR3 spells CSARGAGGPLREQYF. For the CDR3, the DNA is TGCAGTGCTAGAGGGGCGGGAGGGCCATTACGGGAGCAGTACTTC.

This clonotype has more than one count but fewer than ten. The CDR3 DNA is TGTGCCAGCGGAGAACAGGGATTCTCGGATGAGCAGTTCTTC. Protein sequence: CASGEQGFSDEQFF. The V gene is TRBV6-1, the J gene TRBJ2-1; possible D gene TRBD1, 6 bases. Trimming removed 8 bases at V and 8 bases at J, with 19 bases between. The CDR3 covers 14 residues. Germline CDR1 and CDR2: MNHNS and SASEGT.

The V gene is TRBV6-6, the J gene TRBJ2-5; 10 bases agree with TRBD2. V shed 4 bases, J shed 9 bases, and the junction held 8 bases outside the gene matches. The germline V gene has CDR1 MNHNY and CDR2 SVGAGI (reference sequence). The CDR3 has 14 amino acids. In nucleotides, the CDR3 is TGTGCCAGCAGTTCTAGCGGGGGTAATCGGGCCCAGTACTTC. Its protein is CASSSSGGNRAQYF.

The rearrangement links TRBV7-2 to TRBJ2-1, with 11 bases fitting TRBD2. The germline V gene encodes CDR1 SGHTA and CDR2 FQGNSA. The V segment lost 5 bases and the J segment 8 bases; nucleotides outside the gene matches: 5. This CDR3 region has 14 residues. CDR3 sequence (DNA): TGTGCCAGCAGCCTCGGGACTAGCGGTCATGAGCAGTTCTTC. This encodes CASSLGTSGHEQFF.

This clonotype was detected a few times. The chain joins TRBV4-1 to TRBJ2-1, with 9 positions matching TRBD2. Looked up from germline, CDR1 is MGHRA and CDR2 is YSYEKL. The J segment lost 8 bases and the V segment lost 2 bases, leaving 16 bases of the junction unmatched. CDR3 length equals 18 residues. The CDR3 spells CASSQHQTAGTSSDEQFF. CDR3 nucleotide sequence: TGCGCCAGCAGCCAACATCAGACCGCGGGGACTAGCAGCGATGAGCAGTTCTTC.

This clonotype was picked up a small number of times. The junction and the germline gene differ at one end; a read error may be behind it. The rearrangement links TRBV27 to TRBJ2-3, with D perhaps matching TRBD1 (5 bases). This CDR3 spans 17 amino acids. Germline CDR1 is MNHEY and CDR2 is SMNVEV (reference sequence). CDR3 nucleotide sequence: TGTGCCAGTAGTTTCCTATCCCCGGACACTAGCACAGATACGCAGTATTTT. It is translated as CASSFLSPDTSTDTQYF.

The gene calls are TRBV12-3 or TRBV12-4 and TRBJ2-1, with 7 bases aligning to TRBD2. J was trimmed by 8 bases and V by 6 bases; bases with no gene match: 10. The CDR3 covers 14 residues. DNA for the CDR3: TGTGCCAGCAGACTTCCGGGGGGAGGAGATGAGCAGTTCTTC. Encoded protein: CASRLPGGGDEQFF.

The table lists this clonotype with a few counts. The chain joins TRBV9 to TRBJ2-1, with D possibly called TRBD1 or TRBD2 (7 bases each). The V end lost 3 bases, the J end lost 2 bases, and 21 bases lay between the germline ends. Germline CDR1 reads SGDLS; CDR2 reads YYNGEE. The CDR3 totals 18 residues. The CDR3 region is CASSARGQTSPTYNEQFF. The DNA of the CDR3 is TGTGCCAGCAGCGCCCGGGGACAGACTAGCCCAACCTACAATGAGCAGTTCTTC. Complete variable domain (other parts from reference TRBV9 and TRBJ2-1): DSGVTQTPKHLITATGQRVTLRCSPRSGDLSVYWYQQSLDQGLQFLIQYYNGEERAKGNILERFSAQQFPDLHSELNLSSLELGDSALYFCASSARGQTSPTYNEQFFGPGTRLTVL.

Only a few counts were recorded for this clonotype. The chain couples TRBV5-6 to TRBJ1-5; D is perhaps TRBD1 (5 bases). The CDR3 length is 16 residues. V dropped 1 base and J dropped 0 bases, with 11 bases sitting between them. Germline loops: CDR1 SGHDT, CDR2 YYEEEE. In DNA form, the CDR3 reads TGTGCCAGCAGCTTGTGGAGCGGGACTAGCAATCAGCCCCAGCATTTT. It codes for CASSLWSGTSNQPQHF.

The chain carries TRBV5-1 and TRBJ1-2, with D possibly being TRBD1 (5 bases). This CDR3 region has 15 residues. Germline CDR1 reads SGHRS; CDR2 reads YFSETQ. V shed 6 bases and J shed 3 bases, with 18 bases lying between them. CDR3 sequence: CASNPEGQGYYGYTF. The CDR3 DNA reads TGCGCCAGCAACCCCGAGGGGCAGGGCTACTATGGCTACACCTTC.

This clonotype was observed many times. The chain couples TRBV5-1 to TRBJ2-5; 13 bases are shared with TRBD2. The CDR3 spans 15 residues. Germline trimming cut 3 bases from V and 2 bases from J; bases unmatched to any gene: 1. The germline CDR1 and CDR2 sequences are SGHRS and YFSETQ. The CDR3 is CASSSGLAGQETQYF. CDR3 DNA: TGCGCCAGCAGCTCGGGACTAGCGGGACAAGAGACCCAGTACTTC.

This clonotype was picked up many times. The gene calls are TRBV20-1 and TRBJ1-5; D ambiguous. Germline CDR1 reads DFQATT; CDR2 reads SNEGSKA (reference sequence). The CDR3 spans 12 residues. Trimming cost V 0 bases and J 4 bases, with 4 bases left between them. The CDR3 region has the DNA TGCAGTGCTAGAGACCGAAATCAGCCCCAGCATTTT. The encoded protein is CSARDRNQPQHF.

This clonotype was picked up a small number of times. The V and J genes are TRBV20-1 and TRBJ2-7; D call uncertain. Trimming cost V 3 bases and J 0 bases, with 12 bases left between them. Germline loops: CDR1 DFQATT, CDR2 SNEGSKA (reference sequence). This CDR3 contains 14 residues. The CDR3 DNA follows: TGCAGTGCTAGGACCGCGGTGGACTCCTACGAGCAGTACTTC. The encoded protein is CSARTAVDSYEQYF.

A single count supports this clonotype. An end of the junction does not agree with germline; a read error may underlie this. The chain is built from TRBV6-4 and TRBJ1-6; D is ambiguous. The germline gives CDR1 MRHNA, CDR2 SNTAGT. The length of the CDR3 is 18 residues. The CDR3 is CAGSDSPNFSSDNSPLHF. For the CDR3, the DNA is TGTGCCGGCAGTGACTCTCCCAACTTCTCCTCCGATAATTCACCCCTCCACTTT.

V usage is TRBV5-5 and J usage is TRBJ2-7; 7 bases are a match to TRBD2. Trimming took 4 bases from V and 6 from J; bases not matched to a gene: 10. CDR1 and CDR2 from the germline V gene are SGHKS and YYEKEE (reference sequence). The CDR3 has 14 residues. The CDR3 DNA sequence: TGTGCCAGCAGCGCGGGGGAAGCCGGGATCGAGCAGTACTTC. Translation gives CASSAGEAGIEQYF.

CDR3 in amino acids: CAISDPPRGGVYNEQFF. The CDR3 DNA follows: TGTGCCATCAGTGACCCCCCGCGGGGCGGAGTATACAATGAGCAGTTCTTC. The gene calls are TRBV10-3 and TRBJ2-1; a weak D match, TRBD2 (6 bases). The CDR3 contains 17 residues. Trimming shortened V by 3 bases and J by 4 bases, and 19 bases separated the two germline ends. Germline-derived CDR1 and CDR2 are ENHRY and SYGVKD.

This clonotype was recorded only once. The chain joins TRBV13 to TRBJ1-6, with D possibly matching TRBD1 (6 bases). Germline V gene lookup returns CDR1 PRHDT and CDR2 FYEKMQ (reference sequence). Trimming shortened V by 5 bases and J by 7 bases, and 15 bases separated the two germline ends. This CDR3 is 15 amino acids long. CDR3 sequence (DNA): TGTGCCAGCAGCCCATTCGAGGGACAAAATTCACCCCTCCACTTT. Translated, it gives CASSPFEGQNSPLHF.

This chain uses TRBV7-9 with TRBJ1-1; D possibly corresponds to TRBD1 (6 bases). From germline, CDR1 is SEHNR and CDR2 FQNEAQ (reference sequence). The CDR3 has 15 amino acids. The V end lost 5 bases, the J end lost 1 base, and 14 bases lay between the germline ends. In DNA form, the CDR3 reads TGTGCCAGCAGCCCTGGGAGGGGGGGGAACACTGAAGCTTTCTTT. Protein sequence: CASSPGRGGNTEAFF.

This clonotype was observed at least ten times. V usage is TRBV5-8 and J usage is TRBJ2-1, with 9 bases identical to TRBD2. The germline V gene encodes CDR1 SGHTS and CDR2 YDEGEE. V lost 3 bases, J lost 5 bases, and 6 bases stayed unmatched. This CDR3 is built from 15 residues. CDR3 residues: CASSSDPSGDNEQFF. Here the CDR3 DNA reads TGTGCCAGCAGCTCGGACCCTAGCGGGGACAATGAGCAGTTCTTC.

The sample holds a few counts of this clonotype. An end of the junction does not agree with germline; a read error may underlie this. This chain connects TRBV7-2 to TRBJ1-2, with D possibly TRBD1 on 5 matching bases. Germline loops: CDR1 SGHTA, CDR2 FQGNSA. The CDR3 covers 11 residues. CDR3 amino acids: CACSGGYGYTF. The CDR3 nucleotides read TGTGCCTGCAGCGGGGGGTATGGCTACACCTTC.

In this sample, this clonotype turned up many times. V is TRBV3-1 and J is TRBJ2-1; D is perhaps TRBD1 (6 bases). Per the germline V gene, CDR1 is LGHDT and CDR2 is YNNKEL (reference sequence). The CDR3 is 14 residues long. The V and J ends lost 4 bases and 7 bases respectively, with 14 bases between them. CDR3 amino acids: CASSPRSGVNEQFF. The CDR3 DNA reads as TGTGCCAGCAGCCCGCGTTCAGGGGTGAATGAGCAGTTCTTC.

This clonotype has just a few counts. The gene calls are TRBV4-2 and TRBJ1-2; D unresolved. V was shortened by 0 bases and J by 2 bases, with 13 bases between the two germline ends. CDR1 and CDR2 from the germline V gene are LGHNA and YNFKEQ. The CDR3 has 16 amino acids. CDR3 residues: CASSQEPRFVNYGYTF. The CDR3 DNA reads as TGTGCCAGCAGCCAAGAACCTCGATTCGTGAACTATGGCTACACCTTC.

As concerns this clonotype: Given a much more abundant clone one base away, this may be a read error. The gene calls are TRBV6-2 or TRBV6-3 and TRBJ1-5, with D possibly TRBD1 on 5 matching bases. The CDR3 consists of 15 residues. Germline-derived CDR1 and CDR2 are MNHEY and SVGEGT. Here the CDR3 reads CACSDPRGGGKPQHF. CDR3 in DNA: TGTGCCTGCAGTGACCCCCGAGGCGGGGGAAAACCCCAGCATTTT.

CDR3 sequence: CASSLARTIIYEQYF. The CDR3 DNA is TGTGCCAGCAGCTTAGCGCGTACTATCATCTACGAGCAGTACTTC. V is TRBV7-2 and J is TRBJ2-7; no clear D. Trimming took 0 bases from V and 3 from J, leaving 12 bases between them. Germline CDR1 SGHTA, CDR2 FQGNSA. This CDR3 spans 15 amino acids.

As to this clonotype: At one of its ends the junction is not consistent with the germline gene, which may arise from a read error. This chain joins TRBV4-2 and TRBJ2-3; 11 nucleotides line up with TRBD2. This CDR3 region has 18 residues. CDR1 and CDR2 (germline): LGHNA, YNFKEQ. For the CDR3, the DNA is TGTGCCAACAGCCAAGCTGGGCTAGCGGGGGGCCGCACAGACACGCAGTATTTT. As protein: CANSQAGLAGGRTDTQYF.

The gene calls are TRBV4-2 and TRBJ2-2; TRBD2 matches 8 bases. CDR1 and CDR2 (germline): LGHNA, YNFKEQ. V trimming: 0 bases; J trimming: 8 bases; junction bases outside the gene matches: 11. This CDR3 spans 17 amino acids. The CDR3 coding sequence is TGTGCCAGCAGCCAAGACCCAGCGGGGGCCCGAGCGGGGGAGCTGTTTTTT. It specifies CASSQDPAGARAGELFF.

The CDR3 DNA reads as TGTGCCAGCAGCCCAAAGGGACTAGCGGGACTAGAGACCCAGTACTTC. It yields the protein CASSPKGLAGLETQYF. The V call is TRBV7-9, the J call TRBJ2-5; 13 nucleotides line up with TRBD2. The V segment lost 5 bases and the J segment 4 bases; nucleotides outside the gene matches: 7. This CDR3 has 16 amino acids. The V gene's germline CDR1 is SEHNR and CDR2 FQNEAQ (reference sequence).